Here is one TCR beta chain with its context. Its antigen is unidentified. This entry is derived from a study of T cell responses to AZD1222 COVID-19 vaccine. Findings and limits, study-wide: Recipients of two AZD1222 doses showed rising Spike-specific TCR breadth and depth. Nearly half of spike-specific TCRs reportedly target unmutated variant regions.

Some clones are missing from TCRdb's copy, which holds only in-frame ones; the method was immunoSEQ multiplex PCR. Of just over 150,000 clones in the sample, 85% to 90% were seen once. V lost 0 bases and J lost 4, with 12 bases in between. Germline-derived CDR1 and CDR2 are LGHDT and YNNKEL (reference sequence). This CDR3 spans 16 amino acids. The chain joins TRBV3-1 (or the pseudogene TRBV3-2) to TRBJ1-4; D is possibly TRBD1 (5 bases). The sample in question was peripheral blood, obtained 28 days after the second AZD1222 dose. This sequence was found in an adult who received the AZD1222 COVID-19 vaccine. The CDR3 DNA reads as TGTGCCAGCAGCCAAGATGCCCGAAGGGGTAATGAAAAACTGTTTTTT. Amino acids: CASSQDARRGNEKLFF.